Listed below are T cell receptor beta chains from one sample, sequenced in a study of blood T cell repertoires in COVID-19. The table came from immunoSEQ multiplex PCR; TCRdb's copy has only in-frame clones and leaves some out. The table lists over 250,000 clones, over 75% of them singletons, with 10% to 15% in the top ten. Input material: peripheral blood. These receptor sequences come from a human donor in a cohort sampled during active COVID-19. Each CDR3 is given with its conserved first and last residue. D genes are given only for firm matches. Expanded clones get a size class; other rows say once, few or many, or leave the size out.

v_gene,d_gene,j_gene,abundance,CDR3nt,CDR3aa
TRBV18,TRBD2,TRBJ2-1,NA,TGTGCCAGCTCCCCGGGACTAGCGGGGTTGGGCTACAATGAGCAGTTCTTC,CASSPGLAGLGYNEQFF
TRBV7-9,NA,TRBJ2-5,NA,TGTGCCAGCAGCTTAGGCTCAGGTCAGGAGACCCAGTACTTC,CASSLGSGQETQYF
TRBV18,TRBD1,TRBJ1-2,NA,TGTGCCAGCTCACGACCCGGGACAGGGAGGGAATATGGCTACACCTTC,CASSRPGTGREYGYTF
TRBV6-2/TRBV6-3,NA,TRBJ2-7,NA,TGTGCCAGCAGCCGCGACTCCTACGAGCAGTACTTC,CASSRDSYEQYF
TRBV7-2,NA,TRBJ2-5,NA,TGTGCCAGCAGCCGGCGGAGGGGGGGAGAGACCCAGTACTTC,CASSRRRGGETQYF
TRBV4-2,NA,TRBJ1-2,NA,TGTGCCAGCAGCCAAGCCCCCCAGGGAAACTATGGCTACACCTTC,CASSQAPQGNYGYTF
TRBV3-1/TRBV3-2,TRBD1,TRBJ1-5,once,TGTGCCAGCAGCCAAGCGCGGACAGGGGGCCAGCATTTT,CASSQARTGGQHF
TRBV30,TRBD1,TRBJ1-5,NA,TGTGCCTGGAGTGTTCAGGGGGGTCAGCCCCAGCATTTT,CAWSVQGGQPQHF
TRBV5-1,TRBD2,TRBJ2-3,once,TGCGCCAGCGCGCCGGGAATAGCGGGAGTTCGGGGTTTGACAGATACGCAGTATTTT,CASAPGIAGVRGLTDTQYF
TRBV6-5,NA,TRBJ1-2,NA,TGTGCCAGCAGGCCCAACCTACAGAGTCATTATGGCTACACCTTC,CASRPNLQSHYGYTF
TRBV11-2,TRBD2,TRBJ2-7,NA,TGTGCCAGCAGCTTAGGTCCTAGCGGCTACGAGCAGTACTTC,CASSLGPSGYEQYF
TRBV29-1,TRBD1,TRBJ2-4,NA,TGCAGCGTTACCTCGGGACAGGCTCAAGCCAAAAACATTCAGTACTTC,CSVTSGQAQAKNIQYF
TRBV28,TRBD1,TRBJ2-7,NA,TGTGCCAGCAGTTTAACCGGGACAGGGGGGTACGAGCAGTACTTC,CASSLTGTGGYEQYF
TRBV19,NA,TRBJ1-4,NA,TGTGCCAGTAGTTCGCAGGGTGAAAAACTGTTTTTT,CASSSQGEKLFF
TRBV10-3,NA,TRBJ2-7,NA,TGTGCCACTAGTGCAGCCGCAACCTACGAGCAGTACTTC,CATSAAATYEQYF
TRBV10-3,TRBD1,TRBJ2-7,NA,TGTGCCATCGGGGGGACAGGTTACGAGCAGTACTTC,CAIGGTGYEQYF
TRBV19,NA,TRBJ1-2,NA,TGTGCCAGTAGTTCCGCCGGGGGGTCAGCCACCTTC,CASSSAGGSATF
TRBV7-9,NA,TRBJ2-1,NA,TGTGCCAGCAGCCCACGGGGGTCGTTCCGGTATGAGCAGTTCTTC,CASSPRGSFRYEQFF
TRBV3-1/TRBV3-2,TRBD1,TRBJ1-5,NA,TGTGCCAGCAGCAGCGGACAGGGAATGGGCAATCAGCCCCAGCATTTT,CASSSGQGMGNQPQHF
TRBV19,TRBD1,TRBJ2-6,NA,TGTGCCAGTAGTTACAGGGGAGCTGGGGCCAACGTCCTGACTTTC,CASSYRGAGANVLTF
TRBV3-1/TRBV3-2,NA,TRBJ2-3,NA,TGTGCCAGCAGCCAAGATCTAGAGCCAGATACGCAGTATTTT,CASSQDLEPDTQYF
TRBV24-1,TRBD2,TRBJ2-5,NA,TGTGCCACCAGTGAGACGACTAGCGGGCAAGAGACCCAGTACTTC,CATSETTSGQETQYF
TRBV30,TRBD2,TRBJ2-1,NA,TGTGCCTGGAGTGTAGGGGACTATTCCTACAATGAGCAGTTCTTC,CAWSVGDYSYNEQFF
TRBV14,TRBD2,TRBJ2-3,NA,TGTGCCAGCAGCCAAGAGAGCGGGAGGGGATCAGATACGCAGTATTTT,CASSQESGRGSDTQYF
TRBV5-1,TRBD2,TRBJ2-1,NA,TGCGCCAGCAGCTTGATATCTAGCGGATACAATGAGCAGTTCTTC,CASSLISSGYNEQFF
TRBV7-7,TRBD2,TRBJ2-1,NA,TGTGCCAGCAGCCCCACTAGCGGGAGCGGGAATGAGCAGTTCTTC,CASSPTSGSGNEQFF
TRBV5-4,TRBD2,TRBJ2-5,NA,TGTGCCAGCAGCTTGGGGGCGGGAGGAAGAGAGACCCAGTACTTC,CASSLGAGGRETQYF
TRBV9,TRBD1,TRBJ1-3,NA,TGTGCCAGCAGCGCCACCGGGACAGGGAGGGCTGGAAACACCATATATTTT,CASSATGTGRAGNTIYF
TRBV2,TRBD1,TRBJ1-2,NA,TGTGCCAGCAGTAAACGAGACAGGGATTATGGCTACACCTTC,CASSKRDRDYGYTF
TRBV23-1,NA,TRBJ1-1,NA,TGCGCCAGCAGGGAGTGGGGGGAATCCTCCCAGGTCATGAACACTGAAGCTTTCTTT,CASREWGESSQVMNTEAFF
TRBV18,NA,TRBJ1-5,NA,TGTGCCAGCTCACCTGACACATATCAGCCCCAGCATTTT,CASSPDTYQPQHF
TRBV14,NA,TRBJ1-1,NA,TGTGCCAGCAGTCGAGCCAACACTGAAGCTTTCTTT,CASSRANTEAFF
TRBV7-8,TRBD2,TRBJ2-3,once,TGTGCCAGCAGGCAGACTAGCGGGAGTTTTGATACGCAGTATTTT,CASRQTSGSFDTQYF
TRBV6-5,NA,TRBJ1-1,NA,TGTGCCAGCAGCACCGACTGGAAGAACACTGAAGCTTTCTTT,CASSTDWKNTEAFF
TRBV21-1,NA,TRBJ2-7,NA,TGTGCCAGCAGCAAAGCGGCCAAGGGACAGGGGGCCGACGAGCAGTACTTC,CASSKAAKGQGADEQYF
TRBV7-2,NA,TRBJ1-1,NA,TGTGCCAGCAGCTCCTTCCTGAACACTGAAGCTTTCTTT,CASSSFLNTEAFF
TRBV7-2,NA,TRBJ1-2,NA,TGTGCCAGCAGCCCGGGTGGGGGGATCGGCTACACCTTC,CASSPGGGIGYTF
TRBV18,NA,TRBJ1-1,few,TGTGCCAGCCAATCCAGGGTAGGAAACACTGAAGCTTTCTTT,CASQSRVGNTEAFF
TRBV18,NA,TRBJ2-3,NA,TGTGCCAGCTCACCCGTACCGGGTCGACAGGCAGATACGCAGTATTTT,CASSPVPGRQADTQYF
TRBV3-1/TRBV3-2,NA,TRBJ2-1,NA,TGTGCCAGCAGCCAAGTTCTCAGTAAAGTTGAGCAGTTCTTC,CASSQVLSKVEQFF
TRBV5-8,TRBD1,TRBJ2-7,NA,TGTGCCAGCAGCCTCCGGACAGGGGTAAACGGCGAGCAGTACTTC,CASSLRTGVNGEQYF
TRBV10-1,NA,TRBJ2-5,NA,TGCGCCAGCAGTGGAAACACAAATCATCTTTCTCAAGAGACCCAGTACTTC,CASSGNTNHLSQETQYF
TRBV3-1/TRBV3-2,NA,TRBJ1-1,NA,TGTGCCAGCAGCCAGGAGGGGAGGACTGAAGCTTTCTTT,CASSQEGRTEAFF
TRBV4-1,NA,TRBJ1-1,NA,TGCGCCAGCAGCCACCCCACTTTGAACACTGAAGCTTTCTTT,CASSHPTLNTEAFF
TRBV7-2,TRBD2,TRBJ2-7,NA,TGTGCCAGCAGCTTGGTAGCGGGCCCGAGCGAGCAGTACTTC,CASSLVAGPSEQYF
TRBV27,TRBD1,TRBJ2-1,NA,TGTGCCAGCAGTTTCCGCAGGGGGCGTAGCAATGAGCAGTTCTTC,CASSFRRGRSNEQFF
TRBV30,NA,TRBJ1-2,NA,TGTGCCTGGACTCGCGACTTCAACTATGGCTACACCTTC,CAWTRDFNYGYTF
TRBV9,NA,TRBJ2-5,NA,TGTGCCAGCAGCGTAGGGTGGTCGCGGGAAGAGACCCAGTACTTC,CASSVGWSREETQYF
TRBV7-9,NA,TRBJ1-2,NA,TGTGCCAGCAGCTTACGGGCGGGCTCAGGTGGGGGCTACACCTTC,CASSLRAGSGGGYTF
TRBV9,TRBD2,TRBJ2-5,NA,TGTGCCAGCAGCGTAGGTGGGAGCGGGAGTATAGAGACCCAGTACTTC,CASSVGGSGSIETQYF
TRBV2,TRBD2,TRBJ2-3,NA,TGTGCCAGCAGTGAAGGACTAGCCCGAAGCACAGATACGCAGTATTTT,CASSEGLARSTDTQYF
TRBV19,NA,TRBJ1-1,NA,TGTGCCAGTAAGTCGAGGGAGAACACTGAAGCTTTCTTT,CASKSRENTEAFF
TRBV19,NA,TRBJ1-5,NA,TGTGCCAGTAGTAAAGCCAGCAATCAGCCCCAGCATTTT,CASSKASNQPQHF
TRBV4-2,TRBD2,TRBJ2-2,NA,TGTGCCAGCAGCCCACGACGAGCACTCCATCGGACTAGCGGGACGAACACCGGGGAGCTGTTTTTT,CASSPRRALHRTSGTNTGELFF
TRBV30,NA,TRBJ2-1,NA,TGTGCCTGGGAGTTAAAATATAGGACAGGAGGGAGAAATGAGCAGTTCTTC,CAWELKYRTGGRNEQFF
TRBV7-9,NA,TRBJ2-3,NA,TGTGCCAGCAGCTACGAGCGGGCCGGACCAGATACGCAGTATTTT,CASSYERAGPDTQYF
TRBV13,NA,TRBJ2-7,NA,TGTGCCAGCAGCTTACGGCGGTCCGAGCAGTACTTC,CASSLRRSEQYF
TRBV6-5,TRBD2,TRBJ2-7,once,TGTGCCAGCAGTTACCGGGCGGGAGATCTGTACGAGCAGTACTTC,CASSYRAGDLYEQYF
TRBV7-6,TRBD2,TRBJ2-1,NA,TGTGCCAGCAGCCCCATAGCGGGAGTTAAGTATGAGCAGTTCTTC,CASSPIAGVKYEQFF
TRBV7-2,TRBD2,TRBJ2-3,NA,TGTGCCAGCAGCTTGACTAGCGGGAGGACGGATACGCAGTATTTT,CASSLTSGRTDTQYF